This T cell receptor (beta chain) is drawn from a study of regulatory T cells in long-lasting Graves disease. Study-wide context: The antithyroid drugs taken by newly diagnosed Graves' patients had been used for under 3 months.

V was trimmed by 7 bases and J by 6 bases, leaving 8 bases between them. The CDR3 has 12 residues. Germline CDR1 reads KGHDR; CDR2 reads SFDVKD. TCR beta libraries were built with iRepertoire HTBI primers and Arm-PCR of CDR3 regions. TCRdb redid the calling of the multiplex PCR reads with MiXCR, one entry per CDR3 protein. The sample lists 450,000 to 600,000 distinct CDR3 sequences; roughly 17% were seen once. Time point noted: newly diagnosed GD, antithyroid drugs for less than 3 months. RNA isolated from PBMCs was used to make the TCR library. The sample was also reused in another study, on T cells in Graves' hyperthyroidism and ophthalmopathy. That work adds: Stable Graves' hyperthyroidism denoted no ophthalmopathy progression over 18 months. RT-PCR in the first round (using the HTBI primer set) targeted the TCR CDR3.

Sequencing used peripheral blood mononuclear cells (PBMCs), obtained at new diagnosis, from a patient treated with antithyroid drugs. The sequence derives from a middle-aged man with Graves disease. The genes are TRBV24-1 and TRBJ2-2; D uncertain. CDR3 DNA sequence: TGTGCCACCAGCCCGTCCGCCGGGGAGCTGTTTTTT. Its translation is CATSPSAGELFF.